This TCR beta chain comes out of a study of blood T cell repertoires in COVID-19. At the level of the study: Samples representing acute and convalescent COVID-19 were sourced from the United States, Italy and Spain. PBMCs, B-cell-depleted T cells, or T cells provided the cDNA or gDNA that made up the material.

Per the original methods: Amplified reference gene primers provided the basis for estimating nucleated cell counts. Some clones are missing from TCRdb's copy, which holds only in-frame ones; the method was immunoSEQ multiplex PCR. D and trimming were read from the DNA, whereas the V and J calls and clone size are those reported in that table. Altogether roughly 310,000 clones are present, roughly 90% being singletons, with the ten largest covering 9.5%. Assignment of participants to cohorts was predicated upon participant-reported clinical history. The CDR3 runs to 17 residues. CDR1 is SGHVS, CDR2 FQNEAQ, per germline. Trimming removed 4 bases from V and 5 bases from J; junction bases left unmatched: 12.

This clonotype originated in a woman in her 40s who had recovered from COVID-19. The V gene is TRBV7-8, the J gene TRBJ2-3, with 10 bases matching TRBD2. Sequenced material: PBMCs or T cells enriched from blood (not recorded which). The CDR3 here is CASSSPALAGVVDTQYF. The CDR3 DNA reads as TGTGCCAGCAGCTCGCCTGCGCTAGCGGGAGTCGTAGATACGCAGTATTTT.